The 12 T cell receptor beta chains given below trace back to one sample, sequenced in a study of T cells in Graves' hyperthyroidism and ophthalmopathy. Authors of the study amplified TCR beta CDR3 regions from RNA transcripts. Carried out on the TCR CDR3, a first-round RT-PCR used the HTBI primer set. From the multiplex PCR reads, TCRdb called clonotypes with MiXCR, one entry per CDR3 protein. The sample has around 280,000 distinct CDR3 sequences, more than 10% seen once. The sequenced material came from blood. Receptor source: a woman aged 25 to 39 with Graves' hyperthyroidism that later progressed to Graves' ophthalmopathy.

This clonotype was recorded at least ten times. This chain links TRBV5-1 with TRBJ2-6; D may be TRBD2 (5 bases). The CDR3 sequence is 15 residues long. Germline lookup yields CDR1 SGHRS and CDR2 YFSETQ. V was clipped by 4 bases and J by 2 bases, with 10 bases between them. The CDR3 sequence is CASSNPGTGANVLTF. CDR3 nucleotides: TGCGCCAGCAGCAACCCGGGAACTGGGGCCAACGTCCTGACTTTC. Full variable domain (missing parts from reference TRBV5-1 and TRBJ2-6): KAGVTQTPRYLIKTRGQQVTLSCSPISGHRSVSWYQQTPGQGLQFLFEYFSETQRNKGNFPGRFSGRQFSNSRSEMNVSTLELGDSALYLCASSNPGTGANVLTFGAGSRLTVL.

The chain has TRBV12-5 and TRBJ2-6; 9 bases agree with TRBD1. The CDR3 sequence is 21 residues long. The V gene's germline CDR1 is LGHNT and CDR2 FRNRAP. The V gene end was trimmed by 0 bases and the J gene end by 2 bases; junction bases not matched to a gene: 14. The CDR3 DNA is TGTGCTAGTGGTTTGGTACTGGGACAGGGTAAACGTAGCACTGGGGCCAACGTCCTGACTTTC. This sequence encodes CASGLVLGQGKRSTGANVLTF.

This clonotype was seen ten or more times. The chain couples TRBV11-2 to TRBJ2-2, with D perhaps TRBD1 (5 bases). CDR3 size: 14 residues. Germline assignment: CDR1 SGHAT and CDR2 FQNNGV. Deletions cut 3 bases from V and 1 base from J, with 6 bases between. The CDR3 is CASSFDRNTGELFF. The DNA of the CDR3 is TGTGCCAGCAGCTTTGACAGGAACACCGGGGAGCTGTTTTTT.

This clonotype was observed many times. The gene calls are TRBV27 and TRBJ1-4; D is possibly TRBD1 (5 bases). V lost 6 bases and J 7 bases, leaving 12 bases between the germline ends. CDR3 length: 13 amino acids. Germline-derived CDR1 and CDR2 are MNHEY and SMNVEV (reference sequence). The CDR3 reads CASSSWGGEKLFF. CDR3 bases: TGTGCCAGCAGCTCATGGGGCGGTGAAAAACTGTTTTTT.

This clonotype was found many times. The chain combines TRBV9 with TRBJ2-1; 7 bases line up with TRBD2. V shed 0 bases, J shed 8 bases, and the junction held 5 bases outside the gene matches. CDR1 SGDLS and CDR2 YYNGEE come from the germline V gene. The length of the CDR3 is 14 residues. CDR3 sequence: CASSVEGGSDEQFF. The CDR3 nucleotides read TGTGCCAGCAGCGTAGAGGGCGGGAGTGATGAGCAGTTCTTC. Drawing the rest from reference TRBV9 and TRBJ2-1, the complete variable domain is DSGVTQTPKHLITATGQRVTLRCSPRSGDLSVYWYQQSLDQGLQFLIQYYNGEERAKGNILERFSAQQFPDLHSELNLSSLELGDSALYFCASSVEGGSDEQFFGPGTRLTVL.

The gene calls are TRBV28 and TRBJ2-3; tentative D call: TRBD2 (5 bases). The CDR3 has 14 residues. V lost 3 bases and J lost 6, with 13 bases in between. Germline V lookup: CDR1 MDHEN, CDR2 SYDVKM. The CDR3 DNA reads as TGTGCCAGCAGTTTTAGTTCTAGCAGGGATACGCAGTATTTT. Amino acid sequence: CASSFSSSRDTQYF.

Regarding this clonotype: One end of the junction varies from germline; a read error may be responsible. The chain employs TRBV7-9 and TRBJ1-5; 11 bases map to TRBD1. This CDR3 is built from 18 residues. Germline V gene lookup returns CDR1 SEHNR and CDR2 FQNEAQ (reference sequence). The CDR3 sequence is CASSLAGQGVLSNQPQHF. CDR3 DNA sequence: TGTGCCAGCAGCCTAGCGGGACAGGGGGTTTTGAGCAATCAGCCCCAGCATTTT.

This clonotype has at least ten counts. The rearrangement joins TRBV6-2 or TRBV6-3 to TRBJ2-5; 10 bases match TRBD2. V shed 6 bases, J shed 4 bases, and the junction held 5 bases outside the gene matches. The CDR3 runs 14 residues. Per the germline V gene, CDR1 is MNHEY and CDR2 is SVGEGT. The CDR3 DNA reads TGTGCCAGCAGACCCCGGACTAGCGGAGAGACCCAGTACTTC. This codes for CASRPRTSGETQYF.

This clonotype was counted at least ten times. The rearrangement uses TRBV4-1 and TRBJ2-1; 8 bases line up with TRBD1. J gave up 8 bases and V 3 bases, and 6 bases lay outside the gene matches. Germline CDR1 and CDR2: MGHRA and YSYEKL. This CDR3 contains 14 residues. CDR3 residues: CASSQGTGSDEQFF. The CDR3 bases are TGCGCCAGCAGCCAGGGGACAGGTAGCGATGAGCAGTTCTTC.

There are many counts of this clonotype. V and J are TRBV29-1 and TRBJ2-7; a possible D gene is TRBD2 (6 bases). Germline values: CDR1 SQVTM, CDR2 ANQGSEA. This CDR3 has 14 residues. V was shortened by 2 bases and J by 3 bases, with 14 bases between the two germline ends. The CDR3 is CSVETENSGYEQYF. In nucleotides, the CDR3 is TGCAGCGTTGAAACTGAAAATAGCGGCTACGAGCAGTACTTC.

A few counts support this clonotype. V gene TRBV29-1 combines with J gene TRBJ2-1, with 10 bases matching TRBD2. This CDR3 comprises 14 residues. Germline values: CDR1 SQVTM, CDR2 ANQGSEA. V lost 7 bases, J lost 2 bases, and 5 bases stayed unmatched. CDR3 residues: CSASLAGTYNEQFF. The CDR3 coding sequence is TGCAGCGCGTCACTAGCGGGAACCTACAATGAGCAGTTCTTC.

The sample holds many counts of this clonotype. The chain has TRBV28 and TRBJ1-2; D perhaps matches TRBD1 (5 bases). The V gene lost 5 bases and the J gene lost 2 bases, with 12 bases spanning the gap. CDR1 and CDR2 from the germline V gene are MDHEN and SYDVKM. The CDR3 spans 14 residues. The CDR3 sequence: CASSTGTVNYGYTF. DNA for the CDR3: TGTGCCAGCAGTACCGGGACCGTGAACTATGGCTACACCTTC.